These T cell receptor beta chains were read from a single sample in a study of shared clonotypes between healthy human individuals. Repertoires were generated with immunoSEQ multiplex PCR, while TCRdb's copy carries only in-frame clones and drops some. The table records over a million clones, 75% to 80% of them present only once. Input material: memory CD4+ T cells from PBMCs. Every receptor here comes from a man aged 18 to 30 in good health. Some clones in this sample may be carry-over from other donors' samples. Each CDR3 is given with its conserved first and last residue. The order of the fields is CDR3 protein, CDR3 DNA, V gene, clone size, D gene, J gene. A D gene is named only where the DNA matches it firmly. Size tells how often a clone was seen (once, few, many) or the class of an expanded clone, and some rows leave it out.

CDR3aa: CASSQGTGGPQETQYF; CDR3nt: TGTGCCAGCAGCCAGGGGACAGGGGGACCTCAAGAGACCCAGTACTTC; v_gene: TRBV14; abundance: -; d_gene: TRBD1; j_gene: TRBJ2-5
CDR3aa: CASSESKGQHGNTIYF; CDR3nt: TGCGCCAGCAGTGAGTCGAAGGGACAGCACGGAAACACCATATATTTT; v_gene: TRBV10-1; abundance: -; d_gene: TRBD1; j_gene: TRBJ1-3
CDR3aa: CASSVQTGRNQPQHF; CDR3nt: TGTGCCAGCAGTGTACAGACAGGGAGGAATCAGCCCCAGCATTTT; v_gene: TRBV2; abundance: -; d_gene: TRBD1; j_gene: TRBJ1-5
CDR3aa: CASSLFRLGVTGELFF; CDR3nt: TGTGCCAGCAGTTTGTTCCGCCTTGGAGTCACCGGGGAGCTGTTTTTT; v_gene: TRBV28; abundance: -; d_gene: -; j_gene: TRBJ2-2
CDR3aa: CASSLDLRASTYEQYF; CDR3nt: TGCGCCAGCAGCTTGGACCTTCGTGCTAGCACATACGAGCAGTACTTC; v_gene: TRBV5-1; abundance: -; d_gene: -; j_gene: TRBJ2-7
CDR3aa: CASSNTWRTVYNEQFF; CDR3nt: TGTGCCAGCAGCAACACCTGGCGGACAGTATACAATGAGCAGTTCTTC; v_gene: TRBV11-2; abundance: many; d_gene: -; j_gene: TRBJ2-1
CDR3aa: CASSVVGLASYNEQFF; CDR3nt: TGTGCCAGCAGCGTAGTGGGACTAGCGAGCTACAATGAGCAGTTCTTC; v_gene: TRBV9; abundance: once; d_gene: TRBD2; j_gene: TRBJ2-1
CDR3aa: CASSGGSGNTIYF; CDR3nt: TGTGCCAGCAGTGGAGGATCTGGAAACACCATATATTTT; v_gene: TRBV28; abundance: -; d_gene: -; j_gene: TRBJ1-3
CDR3aa: CASRQDYNEKLFF; CDR3nt: TGTGCCAGCCGACAGGACTATAATGAAAAACTGTTTTTT; v_gene: TRBV2; abundance: -; d_gene: -; j_gene: TRBJ1-4
CDR3aa: CASSALGDRGRNTEAFF; CDR3nt: TGTGCCAGCAGCGCCCTGGGGGACAGGGGGCGGAACACTGAAGCTTTCTTT; v_gene: TRBV9; abundance: -; d_gene: TRBD1; j_gene: TRBJ1-1
CDR3aa: CASRTNSGNYGYTF; CDR3nt: TGTGCCAGCCGGACTAATTCTGGTAACTATGGCTACACCTTC; v_gene: TRBV28; abundance: -; d_gene: -; j_gene: TRBJ1-2
CDR3aa: CAAIPAGQIYNEQFF; CDR3nt: TGTGCCGCCATTCCCGCGGGCCAAATCTACAATGAGCAGTTCTTC; v_gene: TRBV10-3; abundance: -; d_gene: -; j_gene: TRBJ2-1
CDR3aa: CASSWGQTAEAFF; CDR3nt: TGTGCCAGCTCATGGGGACAGACCGCTGAAGCTTTCTTT; v_gene: TRBV18; abundance: -; d_gene: TRBD1; j_gene: TRBJ1-1
CDR3aa: CASSPRPIGGDTQYF; CDR3nt: TGCGCCAGCAGCCCGCGCCCGATCGGTGGGGATACGCAGTATTTT; v_gene: TRBV4-3; abundance: -; d_gene: -; j_gene: TRBJ2-3
CDR3aa: CASSQVGGTNSGANVLTF; CDR3nt: TGTGCCAGCAGTCAAGTAGGGGGAACTAACTCTGGGGCCAACGTCCTGACTTTC; v_gene: TRBV4-2; abundance: -; d_gene: -; j_gene: TRBJ2-6
CDR3aa: CASSLGRDTEGEQYF; CDR3nt: TGTGCCAGCAGCCTCGGCCGGGACACGGAGGGCGAGCAGTACTTC; v_gene: TRBV7-2; abundance: -; d_gene: -; j_gene: TRBJ2-7
CDR3aa: CASSEEGTSAETQYF; CDR3nt: TGTGCCAGCAGCGAGGAAGGGACTAGTGCGGAGACCCAGTACTTC; v_gene: TRBV9; abundance: -; d_gene: TRBD2; j_gene: TRBJ2-5
CDR3aa: CASSSTNEKLFF; CDR3nt: TGTGCCAGCAGCTCAACTAATGAAAAACTGTTTTTT; v_gene: TRBV5-8; abundance: -; d_gene: -; j_gene: TRBJ1-4
CDR3aa: CASSSAQGARNIQYF; CDR3nt: TGTGCCAGCAGTTCAGCACAGGGGGCGAGGAACATTCAGTACTTC; v_gene: TRBV28; abundance: -; d_gene: TRBD1; j_gene: TRBJ2-4
CDR3aa: CASSQGIQTDTQYF; CDR3nt: TGCGCCAGCAGCCAAGGAATCCAAACAGATACGCAGTATTTT; v_gene: TRBV4-3; abundance: few; d_gene: -; j_gene: TRBJ2-3
CDR3aa: CASSSDYRGYTF; CDR3nt: TGTGCCAGTAGTTCCGACTACAGGGGCTACACCTTC; v_gene: TRBV19; abundance: few; d_gene: -; j_gene: TRBJ1-2
CDR3aa: CASSTTGTGVTEAFF; CDR3nt: TGTGCCAGTAGTACAACCGGGACAGGGGTAACTGAAGCTTTCTTT; v_gene: TRBV19; abundance: many; d_gene: TRBD1; j_gene: TRBJ1-1
CDR3aa: CASSPTRDTETQYF; CDR3nt: TGTGCCAGCTCCCCAACCCGGGACACAGAGACCCAGTACTTC; v_gene: TRBV18; abundance: -; d_gene: -; j_gene: TRBJ2-5
CDR3aa: CASSFTGGITEAFF; CDR3nt: TGTGCCAGCAGTTTTACAGGGGGGATCACTGAAGCTTTCTTT; v_gene: TRBV28; abundance: -; d_gene: TRBD1; j_gene: TRBJ1-1
CDR3aa: CASRGDRVFNQPQHF; CDR3nt: TGTGCCAGTAGGGGGGACAGGGTCTTCAATCAGCCCCAGCATTTT; v_gene: TRBV19; abundance: few; d_gene: TRBD1; j_gene: TRBJ1-5
CDR3aa: CASSFMASYEQYF; CDR3nt: TGTGCCAGCAGTTTTATGGCTTCCTACGAGCAGTACTTC; v_gene: TRBV27; abundance: once; d_gene: -; j_gene: TRBJ2-7
CDR3aa: CASSAYRALGPQHF; CDR3nt: TGTGCCAGCAGTGCCTACAGGGCCTTGGGGCCCCAGCATTTT; v_gene: TRBV28; abundance: few; d_gene: -; j_gene: TRBJ1-5
CDR3aa: CARRIQETQYF; CDR3nt: TGTGCCAGGAGGATACAAGAGACCCAGTACTTC; v_gene: TRBV2; abundance: -; d_gene: -; j_gene: TRBJ2-5
CDR3aa: CASSEGAGTIYEQYF; CDR3nt: TGTGCCAGCAGTGAAGGGGCAGGAACTATCTACGAGCAGTACTTC; v_gene: TRBV6-1; abundance: -; d_gene: -; j_gene: TRBJ2-7
CDR3aa: CSVERGVGADTQYF; CDR3nt: TGCAGCGTTGAACGGGGGGTAGGGGCAGATACGCAGTATTTT; v_gene: TRBV29-1; abundance: many; d_gene: TRBD2; j_gene: TRBJ2-3
CDR3aa: CASSRQFGELFF; CDR3nt: TGTGCCAGCTCACGACAGTTCGGGGAGCTGTTTTTT; v_gene: TRBV18; abundance: -; d_gene: -; j_gene: TRBJ2-2
CDR3aa: CASSYGAGSGYTF; CDR3nt: TGTGCCAGCAGTTACGGGGCAGGCTCGGGCTACACCTTC; v_gene: TRBV6-6; abundance: -; d_gene: -; j_gene: TRBJ1-2
CDR3aa: CASSGGGPRDEQYF; CDR3nt: TGTGCCAGCAGTGGGGGGGGCCCCAGGGACGAGCAGTACTTC; v_gene: TRBV6-5; abundance: -; d_gene: -; j_gene: TRBJ2-7
CDR3aa: CASSFSVIYSNQPQHF; CDR3nt: TGTGCCAGCAGTTTTTCCGTGATTTATAGCAATCAGCCCCAGCATTTT; v_gene: TRBV28; abundance: -; d_gene: -; j_gene: TRBJ1-5
CDR3aa: CASSLARIDAGELFF; CDR3nt: TGCGCCAGCAGCTTGGCTCGGATTGATGCCGGGGAGCTGTTTTTT; v_gene: TRBV5-1; abundance: -; d_gene: -; j_gene: TRBJ2-2
CDR3aa: CAWSVSRAAMRGYTF; CDR3nt: TGTGCCTGGAGTGTATCAAGGGCCGCTATGCGGGGCTACACCTTC; v_gene: TRBV30; abundance: -; d_gene: -; j_gene: TRBJ1-2
CDR3aa: CASSVASTIWTSGELFF; CDR3nt: TGTGCCAGCAGCGTAGCTAGTACGATCTGGACCAGCGGGGAGCTGTTTTTT; v_gene: TRBV9; abundance: once; d_gene: -; j_gene: TRBJ2-2
CDR3aa: CAWSVYLGLAGGEQYF; CDR3nt: TGTGCCTGGAGTGTCTATTTAGGGCTAGCCGGGGGAGAGCAGTACTTC; v_gene: TRBV30; abundance: -; d_gene: -; j_gene: TRBJ2-7
CDR3aa: CASSEVGGTGELFF; CDR3nt: TGTGCCAGCAGTGAAGTCGGGGGTACCGGGGAGCTGTTTTTT; v_gene: TRBV6-1; abundance: -; d_gene: -; j_gene: TRBJ2-2
CDR3aa: CASSPPGTGAKETQYF; CDR3nt: TGTGCCAGCAGCCCTCCCGGAACAGGGGCAAAAGAGACCCAGTACTTC; v_gene: TRBV5-4; abundance: -; d_gene: TRBD1; j_gene: TRBJ2-5
CDR3aa: CASRLQGANSPLHF; CDR3nt: TGTGCCAGCAGACTTCAGGGGGCGAATTCACCCCTCCACTTT; v_gene: TRBV2; abundance: -; d_gene: TRBD1; j_gene: TRBJ1-6
CDR3aa: CASSQDMGTIYF; CDR3nt: TGTGCCAGCAGCCAAGATATGGGGACAATATATTTT; v_gene: TRBV4-2; abundance: -; d_gene: -; j_gene: TRBJ1-3
CDR3aa: CASRTSDLYGYTF; CDR3nt: TGTGCCAGCAGAACCTCGGACTTATATGGCTACACCTTC; v_gene: TRBV28; abundance: -; d_gene: -; j_gene: TRBJ1-2